The 31 T cell receptor beta chains below all came from one sample that was sequenced in a study of cytomegalovirus exposure and HLA in healthy donors. PCR amplification relied on 60 Vbeta primers (plus 13 Jbeta primers). Measured with immunoSEQ multiplex PCR; TCRdb has only the in-frame clones, and not every one. Among about 160,000 clones listed, roughly 80% were seen once. The sample comprised PBMCs. The receptors derive from a man in his forties or fifties in good health and CMV-seronegative.

This chain uses TRBV15 with TRBJ1-2, with 9 nucleotides matching TRBD1. The germline V gene encodes CDR1 LNHNV and CDR2 YYDKDF (reference sequence). The CDR3 runs 15 residues. The trim removed 11 bases at V and 5 bases at J, leaving 15 bases unmatched. The CDR3, as DNA: TGTGCCGCCGCCCCGGACAGGGGAATTGGGTATGGCTACACCTTC. Amino acids: CAAAPDRGIGYGYTF. The full variable domain, its missing parts supplied by reference TRBV15 and TRBJ1-2, is DAMVIQNPRYQVTQFGKPVTLSCSQTLNHNVMYWYQQKSSQAPKLLFHYYDKDFNNEADTPDNFQSRRPNTSFCFLDIRSPGLGDTAMYLCAAAPDRGIGYGYTFGSGTRLTVV.

The chain couples TRBV10-3 to TRBJ2-2, with a tentative D call TRBD2 (5 bases). The CDR3 has 14 amino acids. V shed 7 bases and J shed 2 bases, with 11 bases lying between them. Per the germline V gene, CDR1 is ENHRY and CDR2 is SYGVKD. This CDR3 is CAIKATKNTGELFF. CDR3 coding DNA: TGTGCCATCAAAGCGACTAAAAACACCGGGGAGCTGTTTTTT.

The CDR3 nucleotides read TGTGCCAGCAGTCTTCGGGACAGGGGAAACACTGAAGCTTTCTTT. As protein: CASSLRDRGNTEAFF. V and J are TRBV6-6 and TRBJ1-1; TRBD1 agrees at 10 bases. The CDR3 has 15 amino acids. The J segment lost 2 bases and the V segment lost 5 bases, leaving 5 bases of the junction unmatched. Germline CDR1 is MNHNY and CDR2 is SVGAGI (reference sequence).

V gene TRBV7-8 combines with J gene TRBJ2-5, with a possible D match to TRBD1 (6 bases). V lost 1 base and J lost 2, with 14 bases in between. Germline values: CDR1 SGHVS, CDR2 FQNEAQ. This CDR3 has 16 residues. The CDR3, as DNA: TGTGCCAGCAGCTTAGAGAGTGGGCAGGGGCAAGAGACCCAGTACTTC. Protein: CASSLESGQGQETQYF.

This clone was counted only a few times. The chain has TRBV18 and TRBJ2-1; TRBD2 agrees at 9 bases. J was trimmed by 9 bases and V by 2 bases; bases with no gene match: 11. The germline CDR1 and CDR2 sequences are KGHSH and LQKENI. The CDR3 runs to 16 residues. The DNA for the CDR3 is TGTGCCAGCTCACCAAAAGAAGTAGCTAGCGGGGCTGAGCAGTTCTTC. Encoded protein: CASSPKEVASGAEQFF.

V is TRBV7-9 and J is TRBJ1-3; TRBD1 agrees at 7 bases. The CDR3 is made up of 17 amino acids. The V segment lost 5 bases and the J segment 1 base; nucleotides outside the gene matches: 11. Germline CDR1 is SEHNR and CDR2 is FQNEAQ (reference sequence). The CDR3 loop reads CASSEYQGVLSGNTIYF. The CDR3 DNA is TGTGCCAGCAGCGAATACCAGGGGGTACTTTCTGGAAACACCATATATTTT.

J is TRBJ1-1 and V is TRBV7-9; D possibly corresponds to TRBD1 (6 bases). Germline CDR1 reads SEHNR; CDR2 reads FQNEAQ (reference sequence). This CDR3 comprises 14 residues. V was trimmed by 1 base and J by 6 bases, leaving 12 bases between them. CDR3 in amino acids: CASSLEGGLSEAFF. The CDR3 DNA reads TGTGCCAGCAGCTTAGAGGGGGGGTTATCTGAAGCTTTCTTT.

The chain is built from TRBV7-9 and TRBJ1-1; D may be TRBD1 (6 bases). V dropped 6 bases and J dropped 2 bases, with 13 bases sitting between them. The CDR3 is 14 residues long. Germline CDR1 SEHNR, CDR2 FQNEAQ (reference sequence). The CDR3: CASSFWTDNTEAFF. The CDR3 DNA follows: TGTGCCAGCAGTTTCTGGACAGACAACACTGAAGCTTTCTTT.

The genes are TRBV6-6 and TRBJ1-2; 7 bases line up with TRBD1. CDR3 length: 15 residues. Germline CDR1 MNHNY, CDR2 SVGAGI (reference sequence). V gave up 7 bases and J gave up 6 bases; unmatched junction bases: 14. The CDR3 here is CASKGPHQGDHGYTF. CDR3 DNA sequence: TGTGCCAGCAAGGGTCCTCATCAGGGGGATCATGGCTACACCTTC.

The V gene is TRBV6-1, the J gene TRBJ2-3; 7 bases are a match to TRBD2. The CDR3 spans 14 residues. Germline V gene lookup returns CDR1 MNHNS and CDR2 SASEGT. V gave up 3 bases and J gave up 2 bases; unmatched junction bases: 2. CDR3 DNA: TGTGCCAGCAGTGACAGCGGGGTCACAGATACGCAGTATTTT. Its protein is CASSDSGVTDTQYF.

This rearrangement joins TRBV5-1 to TRBJ2-1, with 9 nucleotides matching TRBD2. CDR1 and CDR2 from the germline V gene are SGHRS and YFSETQ. Trimming took 8 bases from V and 3 from J; bases not matched to a gene: 15. The CDR3 sequence is 17 residues long. The CDR3 region is CASSRTSALINYNEQFF. In DNA form, the CDR3 reads TGCGCCAGTTCCAGGACTAGCGCCCTAATAAACTACAATGAGCAGTTCTTC.

This clone was observed a single time. The chain carries TRBV19 and TRBJ2-7; 8 positions match TRBD1. The J segment lost 2 bases and the V segment lost 4 bases, leaving 10 bases of the junction unmatched. The CDR3 extends over 16 amino acids. CDR1 is LNHDA, CDR2 SQIVND, per germline (reference sequence). The CDR3 sequence is CASSTYWDRTTYEQYF. The CDR3 DNA follows: TGTGCCAGTAGTACTTACTGGGACAGGACTACCTACGAGCAGTACTTC.

The V and J genes are TRBV6-1 and TRBJ2-1; 10 nucleotides match TRBD1. This CDR3 has 15 residues. V lost 0 bases, J lost 6 bases, and 2 bases stayed unmatched. Germline lookup yields CDR1 MNHNS and CDR2 SASEGT. CDR3 sequence (DNA): TGTGCCAGCAGTGAAGCTGGGACAGGGGTCAATGAGCAGTTCTTC. Translation gives CASSEAGTGVNEQFF.

This clone has more than one count but fewer than ten. This chain links TRBV4-1 with TRBJ1-1; no firm D call. Germline loops: CDR1 MGHRA, CDR2 YSYEKL. Between the trimmed V and J ends, which lost 1 base and 1 base, there was a span of 4 bases. The CDR3 is made up of 13 amino acids. The chain's CDR3 is CASSQVKNTEAFF. In DNA, the CDR3 is TGCGCCAGCAGCCAAGTAAAGAACACTGAAGCTTTCTTT.

The chain joins TRBV27 to TRBJ1-2; TRBD1 matches at 7 bases. Germline V gives CDR1 MNHEY, CDR2 SMNVEV (reference sequence). The CDR3 totals 13 residues. J lost 8 bases, V lost 2 bases, and 5 bases had no gene match. The CDR3 spells CASSLKGAGGYTF. The CDR3 region has the DNA TGTGCCAGCAGTTTAAAGGGGGCTGGAGGCTACACCTTC.

This chain uses TRBV10-1 with TRBJ2-4; 12 bases are a match to TRBD1. The CDR3 loop spans 19 amino acids. The trim removed 6 bases at V and 0 bases at J, leaving 12 bases unmatched. Germline CDR1 and CDR2: WNHNN and SYGVQD (reference sequence). The CDR3 DNA reads TGCGCCAGCAGGCTAACGGGACAGGGGGCGGGTGGAGCCAAAAACATTCAGTACTTC. This sequence encodes CASRLTGQGAGGAKNIQYF.

The V gene is TRBV18, the J gene TRBJ2-7; maybe TRBD1 (6 bases). CDR3 length equals 15 residues. V lost 6 bases and J 6 bases, leaving 21 bases between the germline ends. Germline V gene data show CDR1 as KGHSH and CDR2 as LQKENI. The CDR3 nucleotides are TGTGCCAGCTCTCCTGTCATGGCAGGGGATAGCGAGCAGTACTTC. Its protein product is CASSPVMAGDSEQYF. The full variable domain, completed using reference TRBV18 and TRBJ2-7, is NAGVMQNPRHLVRRRGQEARLRCSPMKGHSHVYWYRQLPEEGLKFMVYLQKENIIDESGMPKERFSAEFPKEGPSILRIQQVVRGDSAAYFCASSPVMAGDSEQYFGPGTRLTVT.

This clone was detected once. The rearrangement joins TRBV7-2 to TRBJ2-5; 8 nucleotides agree with TRBD2. With V trimmed by 0 bases and J by 3 bases, 9 bases remained unmatched. Germline CDR1 is SGHTA and CDR2 is FQGNSA. The CDR3 is 17 amino acids. The DNA of the CDR3 is TGTGCCAGCAGCTTAGCGCTTTTCGCGGGGGGTAAAGAGACCCAGTACTTC. Protein: CASSLALFAGGKETQYF.

The chain joins TRBV5-1 to TRBJ2-3, with 10 nucleotides matching TRBD2. The germline gives CDR1 SGHRS, CDR2 YFSETQ. Trimming cost V 0 bases and J 4 bases; bases outside gene matches: 2. This CDR3 is 15 amino acids long. The CDR3 nucleotides read TGCGCCAGCAGCTTGGGAGCGGGGGGGCCAGATACGCAGTATTTT. The encoded protein is CASSLGAGGPDTQYF.

In the case of this clone: One junction end disagrees with the germline gene, perhaps due to a read error. J is TRBJ1-2 and V is TRBV15; no clear D. Germline V gene sequence: CDR1 LNHNV, CDR2 YYDKDF (reference sequence). The CDR3 has 13 amino acids. The CDR3 here is CAASSSASRGYTF. The CDR3 bases are TGTGCCGCCAGCAGTAGTGCTTCTCGGGGCTACACCTTC.

This chain links TRBV5-6 with TRBJ1-3, with D possibly TRBD1 on 6 matching bases. CDR1 SGHDT and CDR2 YYEEEE come from the germline V gene. CDR3 length equals 16 residues. V gave up 2 bases and J gave up 2 bases, with 14 bases separating them. The CDR3 DNA is TGTGCCAGCAGCTTTGGTTCAGGGGTCACTGGAAACACCATATATTTT. Amino acids: CASSFGSGVTGNTIYF. Supplemented by reference TRBV5-6 and TRBJ1-3, the full variable domain reads DAGVTQSPTHLIKTRGQQVTLRCSPKSGHDTVSWYQQALGQGPQFIFQYYEEEERQRGNFPDRFSGHQFPNYSSELNVNALLLGDSALYLCASSFGSGVTGNTIYFGEGSWLTVV.

The chain joins TRBV30 to TRBJ2-7; possibly TRBD2 for D (6 bases). Trimming left V 0 bases short and J 2 bases short, with 14 bases between. This CDR3 region has 15 residues. The germline gives CDR1 GTSNPN, CDR2 SVGIG (reference sequence). The CDR3 spells CAWSVPGAGTYEQYF. In nucleotides, the CDR3 is TGTGCCTGGAGTGTACCGGGAGCCGGCACCTACGAGCAGTACTTC.

The rearrangement uses TRBV27 and TRBJ1-1; possible D gene TRBD1, 5 bases. In germline, CDR1 is MNHEY, CDR2 SMNVEV (reference sequence). V shed 1 base and J shed 1 base, with 13 bases lying between them. CDR3 length: 16 residues. CDR3 nucleotides: TGTGCCAGCAGTTTATTCCCGGACATCCCGAACACTGAAGCTTTCTTT. Residues: CASSLFPDIPNTEAFF.

The chain recombines TRBV15 with TRBJ1-4; D is ambiguous. The length of the CDR3 is 14 residues. Germline V lookup: CDR1 LNHNV, CDR2 YYDKDF (reference sequence). Trimming pared 0 bases from V and 8 bases from J, leaving 10 bases between. The CDR3 sequence: CATSRDVFEEKLFF. CDR3 DNA sequence: TGTGCCACCAGCAGAGACGTATTTGAGGAAAAACTGTTTTTT.

The chain recombines TRBV7-9 with TRBJ2-5, with TRBD1 as a possible D gene (6 bases). V gave up 6 bases and J gave up 0 bases, with 14 bases separating them. CDR3 length: 15 amino acids. Germline V CDR1 and CDR2: SEHNR, FQNEAQ (reference sequence). CDR3 coding DNA: TGTGCCAGCAGTTCGGGGACACACCACCAAGAGACCCAGTACTTC. Translated: CASSSGTHHQETQYF.

This clone was observed once. This chain links TRBV6-1 with TRBJ2-6; tentative D call: TRBD1 (6 bases). V was clipped by 6 bases and J by 4 bases, with 13 bases between them. Germline lookup yields CDR1 MNHNS and CDR2 SASEGT. This CDR3 spans 15 amino acids. CDR3 residues: CASRATGFGANVLTF. Here the CDR3 DNA reads TGTGCCAGCAGAGCCACAGGGTTCGGGGCCAACGTCCTGACTTTC.

The chain recombines TRBV5-1 with TRBJ1-6, with a weak D call TRBD1 (6 bases). The CDR3 loop spans 15 amino acids. CDR1 and CDR2 from the germline V gene are SGHRS and YFSETQ. The V end lost 0 bases, the J end lost 5 bases, and 9 bases lay between the germline ends. CDR3 sequence reads: CASSLEGEDNSPLHF. The CDR3 DNA reads TGCGCCAGCAGCTTGGAGGGGGAAGATAATTCACCCCTCCACTTT.

J is TRBJ2-5 and V is TRBV5-1, with a tentative D call TRBD1 (5 bases). With the DNA end fitting TRBJ2-7 better, the J assignment may be wrong. CDR1 SGHRS and CDR2 YFSETQ come from the germline V gene. The CDR3 runs to 12 residues. The CDR3 protein is CASQAGNYEQYF. The CDR3 DNA reads as TGCGCCAGCCAGGCAGGGAACTACGAGCAGTACTTC.

V gene TRBV28 combines with J gene TRBJ1-1; 8 bases are shared with TRBD1. Per the germline V gene, CDR1 is MDHEN and CDR2 is SYDVKM. The CDR3 spans 14 residues. The V gene end was trimmed by 3 bases and the J gene end by 3 bases; junction bases not matched to a gene: 3. CDR3 loop: CASSFRGRHTEAFF. DNA for the CDR3: TGTGCCAGCAGTTTCAGGGGGCGGCACACTGAAGCTTTCTTT.

This chain uses TRBV18 with TRBJ2-3; 14 bases are shared with TRBD2. Germline V lookup: CDR1 KGHSH, CDR2 LQKENI. J gave up 7 bases and V 3 bases, and 6 bases lay outside the gene matches. The CDR3 extends over 16 amino acids. The DNA of the CDR3 is TGTGCCAGCTCACCCGCGACTAGCGGGGGGGCAAATACGCAGTATTTT. This encodes CASSPATSGGANTQYF.

This chain joins TRBV4-3 and TRBJ2-3; tentative D call: TRBD2 (5 bases). CDR3 length: 16 residues. Germline CDR1 reads LGHNA; CDR2 reads YSLEER. V lost 0 bases, J lost 2 bases, and 12 bases lay in between. CDR3 DNA sequence: TGCGCCAGCAGCCAAGATGGGAGCGGACTCACAGATACGCAGTATTTT. Translation: CASSQDGSGLTDTQYF.